This TCR beta chain was sequenced for a study of blood T cell repertoires in COVID-19. The wider study: The study drew acute and convalescent COVID-19 samples from the United States, Italy and Spain.

Original methodology: Quantification of nucleated cells was approximated via reference gene primer amplification. The method was immunoSEQ multiplex PCR; TCRdb's version includes in-frame clones alone and lacks a portion of them. V and J calls and clone size are copied from that table; D and trimming were computed from the DNA. The table shows about 230,000 clones, with roughly 80% occurring only once. The CDR3 has 15 residues. Per the germline V gene, CDR1 is MDHEN and CDR2 is SYDVKM. V lost 3 bases and J lost 7, with 16 bases in between. This sequence was found in a woman aged 65 to 85 with active or convalescent COVID-19. This sequence joins TRBV28 and TRBJ1-5, with D possibly TRBD1 on 6 matching bases. Sequencing input: peripheral blood. The DNA for the CDR3 is TGTGCCAGCAGTTTTGCAGGGGCGGTCTCCCAGCCCCAGCATTTT. It encodes CASSFAGAVSQPQHF.